This is a list of T cell receptor beta chains from one sample in a study of human T cells and chemical hapten exposure. Via MiXCR, TCRdb re-called the RACE reads, giving one row per CDR3 protein. Here the sample spans some 340,000 distinct CDR3 sequences, around 7% being singletons. The material sequenced was whole blood, taken in connection with sensitization to the hapten diphenylcyclopropenone (DPC). The receptors were gathered from a woman aged 18-29 years with alopecia areata. Some clones in this sample may be carry-over from other donors' samples. CDR3s include the opening cysteine and the closing phenylalanine or tryptophan. A D gene is named only where the DNA matches it firmly. Expanded clones get a size class; other rows say once, few or many, or leave the size out.

few,TRBV7-9,TRBJ1-1,TRBD1,CASSLAGQGTTEAFF,TGTGCCAGCAGCTTAGCGGGACAGGGCACCACTGAAGCTTTCTTT
once,TRBV10-3,TRBJ1-2,TRBD1,CAISLDRGYGYTF,TGTGCCATCAGCCTGGACAGGGGCTATGGCTACACCTTC
many,TRBV5-6,TRBJ1-4,TRBD1,CASSLEVGDRFIERLFF,TGTGCCAGCAGCTTGGAGGTGGGGGACAGATTTATCGAAAGACTGTTTTTT
NA,TRBV6-2/TRBV6-3,TRBJ2-1,NA,CASSYVGGPYNEQFF,TGTGCCAGCAGTTACGTGGGGGGCCCCTACAATGAGCAGTTCTTC
many,TRBV28,TRBJ1-1,NA,CASLDRYTEAFF,TGTGCCAGCTTGGACAGATACACTGAAGCTTTCTTT
many,TRBV20-1,TRBJ2-1,TRBD2,CSAETSGVYNEQFF,TGCAGTGCTGAGACTAGCGGGGTCTACAATGAGCAGTTCTTC
few,TRBV5-5,TRBJ1-1,NA,CASSLFAGRDTEAFF,TGTGCCAGCAGCTTGTTTGCGGGGCGCGATACTGAAGCTTTCTTT
NA,TRBV12-5,TRBJ1-1,TRBD1,CASGFQRQGSNTEAFF,TGTGCTAGTGGTTTTCAGAGACAGGGGTCGAACACTGAAGCTTTCTTT
many,TRBV13,TRBJ1-6,TRBD1,CASSFKGALNNSPLHF,TGTGCCAGCAGCTTTAAGGGGGCCTTAAATAATTCACCCCTCCACTTT
NA,TRBV9,TRBJ1-1,NA,CASSYSETMNTEAFF,TGTGCCAGCAGCTATTCAGAGACCATGAACACTGAAGCTTTCTTT
few,TRBV12-3/TRBV12-4,TRBJ1-6,NA,CASSFSRVSYNSPLHF,TGTGCCAGCAGTTTCTCCAGGGTATCCTATAATTCACCCCTCCACTTT
few,TRBV12-3/TRBV12-4,TRBJ1-6,TRBD1,CASSPGQLNSPLHF,TGTGCCAGCAGTCCGGGACAGCTTAATTCACCCCTCCACTTT
many,TRBV6-2/TRBV6-3,TRBJ2-3,NA,CASSYRDSKGTDTQYF,TGTGCCAGCAGTTACCGAGACAGTAAAGGGACAGATACGCAGTATTTT
many,TRBV6-6,TRBJ1-2,NA,CASSYSGYGYTF,TGTGCCAGCAGTTATAGTGGCTATGGCTACACCTTC
many,TRBV7-9,TRBJ1-1,NA,CASSLSGIQGEAFF,TGTGCCAGCAGCTTATCCGGAATCCAGGGTGAAGCTTTCTTT
many,TRBV5-4,TRBJ2-3,NA,CASSFGGASTDTQYF,TGTGCCAGCAGCTTCGGGGGAGCTAGCACAGATACGCAGTATTTT
NA,TRBV6-1,TRBJ2-2,NA,CASNPPGRTGELFF,TGTGCCAGCAATCCTCCGGGACGGACCGGGGAGCTGTTTTTT
NA,TRBV7-8,TRBJ1-4,NA,CASTPSQGKKLFF,TGTGCCAGCACCCCCTCCCAGGGAAAAAAACTGTTTTTT
many,TRBV3-1,TRBJ2-7,NA,CASSQTVSEQYF,TGTGCCAGCAGCCAAACAGTCTCCGAGCAGTACTTC
NA,TRBV29-1,TRBJ1-2,NA,CSAPVGYYGYTF,TGCAGCGCCCCCGTAGGGTACTATGGCTACACCTTC
many,TRBV20-1,TRBJ1-4,NA,CSARVGTERREKLFF,TGCAGTGCTAGAGTGGGGACGGAACGGAGGGAAAAACTGTTTTTT
NA,TRBV20-1,TRBJ1-4,NA,CSANSGHADNEKLFF,TGCAGTGCTAATTCCGGACATGCTGATAATGAAAAACTGTTTTTT
many,TRBV20-1,TRBJ2-6,NA,CSARESGRGANVLTF,TGCAGTGCTAGAGAGAGCGGTAGGGGGGCCAACGTCCTGACTTTC
many,TRBV4-3,TRBJ1-4,NA,CASSLQGDFEKLFF,TGCGCCAGCAGCCTACAGGGAGATTTTGAAAAACTGTTTTTT
NA,TRBV7-6,TRBJ1-1,NA,CASSLAAQSMNTEAFF,TGTGCCAGCAGCTTAGCTGCCCAGAGTATGAACACTGAAGCTTTCTTT
many,TRBV12-3/TRBV12-4,TRBJ1-2,NA,CASSLHPNVHGYTF,TGTGCCAGCAGTTTACACCCGAACGTCCATGGCTACACCTTC
few,TRBV7-9,TRBJ1-1,TRBD1,CASSHPGQGVLGKAAAFF,TGTGCCAGCAGCCACCCCGGACAGGGCGTTCTCGGTAAAGCGGCAGCTTTCTTT
NA,TRBV20-1,TRBJ2-3,TRBD2,CSASTSGTSTDTQYF,TGCAGTGCTTCGACTAGCGGGACTAGCACAGATACGCAGTATTTT
many,TRBV5-4,TRBJ1-3,NA,CASSLDAGSITGNTIYF,TGTGCCAGCAGCTTGGACGCAGGGTCTATCACCGGAAACACCATATATTTT
few,TRBV6-5,TRBJ1-1,NA,CASSRGATEAFF,TGTGCCAGCAGCCGTGGGGCGACTGAAGCTTTCTTT
NA,TRBV7-9,TRBJ2-2,NA,CASEGHNGELFF,TGTGCCAGCGAAGGGCATAACGGGGAGCTGTTTTTT
few,TRBV12-3/TRBV12-4,TRBJ2-7,NA,CASTWGSLYEQYF,TGTGCCAGTACCTGGGGCAGCCTCTACGAGCAGTACTTC
many,TRBV2,TRBJ2-5,TRBD2,CASRHWTSGGRKETQYF,TGTGCCAGCAGACACTGGACTAGCGGGGGGCGGAAAGAGACCCAGTACTTC
few,TRBV6-4,TRBJ2-1,TRBD2,CATGLDGLAGEQFF,TGTGCCACCGGACTAGATGGGCTGGCGGGTGAGCAGTTCTTC
many,TRBV29-1,TRBJ1-1,NA,CSVEQALQNTEAFF,TGCAGCGTTGAACAGGCTCTTCAAAACACTGAAGCTTTCTTT
few,TRBV4-3,TRBJ1-1,NA,CASSRGRAEAFF,TGCGCCAGCAGCCGCGGACGTGCTGAAGCTTTCTTT
many,TRBV5-1,TRBJ1-1,TRBD1,CASSAGQGALMNTEAFF,TGCGCCAGCAGCGCGGGACAGGGAGCCTTAATGAACACTGAAGCTTTCTTT
few,TRBV6-1,TRBJ2-7,NA,CASKPTGYEQYF,TGTGCCAGCAAACCGACGGGGTACGAGCAGTACTTC
NA,TRBV27,TRBJ2-1,NA,CASSGVGQGPYNEQFF,TGTGCCAGCAGTGGTGTGGGGCAGGGGCCCTACAATGAGCAGTTCTTC